This record concerns one T cell receptor beta chain sequence. Its target is unknown. The entry originates in a study of regulatory T cells in long-lasting Graves disease. Overall study results and limits: Rather than thyroid tissue, only peripheral blood underwent study. In persistent patients, shared public clonotypes (roughly 2,800) outnumbered those in new patients (966).

Specified time point: newly diagnosed GD, antithyroid drugs for less than 3 months. PBMCs provided the RNA from which the TCR library was made. The patients were drawn from one endocrinology department in Xi'an, China. Both iRepertoire HTBI primers and Arm-PCR of CDR3 regions were used to build the TCR beta libraries. TCRdb used MiXCR to reprocess the multiplex PCR reads, holding one entry per CDR3 protein. Seen here are about 470,000 distinct CDR3 sequences, around 14% observed once, and the top ten hold around 15%. Between the trimmed V and J ends, which lost 2 bases and 0 bases, there was a span of 11 bases. The CDR3 contains 16 residues. CDR1 SNHLY and CDR2 FYNNEI come from the germline V gene. The same data also went into a second study, on T cells in Graves' hyperthyroidism and ophthalmopathy. Turning to that study: Patients were aged 18 to 65, had disease duration under 2 months, and had newly diagnosed hyperthyroidism.

Material: peripheral blood mononuclear cells (PBMCs), obtained at new diagnosis, from a patient treated with antithyroid drugs. The receptor comes from a woman younger than 45 with Graves disease. The rearrangement uses TRBV2 and TRBJ1-3, with D unclear. The CDR3 coding sequence is TGTGCCAGCAGTGAAAGCGCGGCGATCTCTGGAAACACCATATATTTT. The encoded protein is CASSESAAISGNTIYF.